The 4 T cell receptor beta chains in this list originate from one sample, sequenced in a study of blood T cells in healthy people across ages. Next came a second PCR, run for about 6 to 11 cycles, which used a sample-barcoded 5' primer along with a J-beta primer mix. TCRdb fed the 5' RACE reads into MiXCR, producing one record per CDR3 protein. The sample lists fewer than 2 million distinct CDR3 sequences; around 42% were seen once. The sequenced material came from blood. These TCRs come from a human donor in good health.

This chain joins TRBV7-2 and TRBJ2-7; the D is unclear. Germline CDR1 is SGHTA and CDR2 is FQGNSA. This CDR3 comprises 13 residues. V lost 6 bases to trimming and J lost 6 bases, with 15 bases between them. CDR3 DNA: TGTGCCAGCAGGTCCGGCTCGACGGGCGAGCAGTACTTC. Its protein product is CASRSGSTGEQYF. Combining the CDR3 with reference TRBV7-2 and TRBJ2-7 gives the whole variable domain GAGVSQSPSNKVTEKGKDVELRCDPISGHTALYWYRQSLGQGLEFLIYFQGNSAPDKSGLPSDRFSAERTGGSVSTLTIQRTQQEDSAVYLCASRSGSTGEQYFGPGTRLTVT.

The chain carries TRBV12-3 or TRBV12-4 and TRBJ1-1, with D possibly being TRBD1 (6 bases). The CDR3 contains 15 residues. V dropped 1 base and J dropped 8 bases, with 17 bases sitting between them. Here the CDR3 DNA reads TGTGCCAGCAGTTTAGTTGTAGGAGGGGGGCGAGAAGCTTTCTTT. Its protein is CASSLVVGGGREAFF.

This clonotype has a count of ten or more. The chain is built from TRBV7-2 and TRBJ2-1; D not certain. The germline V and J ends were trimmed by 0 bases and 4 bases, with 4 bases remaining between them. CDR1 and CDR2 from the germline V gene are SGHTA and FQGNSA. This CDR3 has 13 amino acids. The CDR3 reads CASSLAVYNEQFF. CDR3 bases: TGTGCCAGCAGCTTAGCTGTATACAATGAGCAGTTCTTC.

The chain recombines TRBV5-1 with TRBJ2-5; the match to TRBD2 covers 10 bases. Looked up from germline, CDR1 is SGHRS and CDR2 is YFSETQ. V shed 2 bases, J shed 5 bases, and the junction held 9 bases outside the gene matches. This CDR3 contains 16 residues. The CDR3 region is CASSFLSGGTWETQYF. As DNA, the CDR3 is TGCGCCAGCAGCTTCCTTAGCGGGGGGACTTGGGAGACCCAGTACTTC.